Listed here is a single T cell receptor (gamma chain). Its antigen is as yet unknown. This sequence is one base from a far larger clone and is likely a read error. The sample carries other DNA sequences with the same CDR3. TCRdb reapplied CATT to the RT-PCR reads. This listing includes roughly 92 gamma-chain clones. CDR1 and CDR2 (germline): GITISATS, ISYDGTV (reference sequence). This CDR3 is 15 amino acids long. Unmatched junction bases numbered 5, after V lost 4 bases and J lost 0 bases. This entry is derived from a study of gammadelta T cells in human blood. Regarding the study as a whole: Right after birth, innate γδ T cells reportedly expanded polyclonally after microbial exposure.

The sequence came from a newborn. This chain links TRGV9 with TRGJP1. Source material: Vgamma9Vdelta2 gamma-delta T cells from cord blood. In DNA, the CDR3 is TGTGCCTTGTGGGAAGTGTATACCACTGGTTGGTTCAAGATATTT. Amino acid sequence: CALWEVYTTGWFKIF.